This passage covers 15 T cell receptor beta chains from one sample sequenced in a study of spatial heterogeneity in lung cancer. A single record per CDR3 protein comes from TCRdb applying MiXCR to the 5' RACE reads. The sample holds about 94,000 distinct CDR3 sequences, approximately 20% seen once. Time point meaning: blood at routine non-recurrence follow-up after resection. Here the sequenced sample was PBMCs, taken at follow-up. The origin of the receptors is a male donor with early-stage non-small cell lung cancer.

This sequence joins TRBV6-1 and TRBJ1-6; a possible D gene is TRBD1 (6 bases). The V and J ends lost 0 bases and 18 bases respectively, with 15 bases between them. The V gene's germline CDR1 is MNHNS and CDR2 SASEGT. CDR3 length equals 13 residues. The CDR3: CASSEAKGVLAHF. CDR3 DNA sequence: TGTGCCAGCAGTGAAGCTAAGGGGGTATTGGCCCACTTT.

This chain joins TRBV29-1 and TRBJ1-1; TRBD1 might be the D (6 bases). The CDR3 extends over 16 amino acids. Germline assignment: CDR1 SQVTM and CDR2 ANQGSEA. Trimming removed 0 bases from V and 0 bases from J, with 14 bases in between. Here the CDR3 reads CSVEDRRGAVNTEAFF. CDR3 nucleotides: TGCAGCGTTGAAGATCGCCGGGGGGCAGTGAACACTGAAGCTTTCTTT.

This clonotype was picked up a small number of times. This rearrangement joins TRBV21-1 to TRBJ2-7; the tabulated D call, TRBD1, remains unverified against the DNA. TRBV21-1 is a pseudogene segment. The CDR3 contains 15 residues. The CDR3 region is CASSKGKGTTYEQYF. CDR3 coding DNA: TGTGCCAGCAGCAAAGGGAAGGGGACAACCTACGAGCAGTACTTC.

This clonotype showed up just a few times. The genes are TRBV24-1 and TRBJ2-1; D is ambiguous. The V and J ends lost 1 base and 13 bases respectively, with 13 bases between them. Germline assignment: CDR1 KGHDR and CDR2 SFDVKD. The CDR3 has 13 residues. In DNA, the CDR3 is TGTGCCACCAGTGATTTAGGCACCGTGGGCCAGTTCTTC. Protein product: CATSDLGTVGQFF.

The chain links TRBV20-1 to TRBJ2-5; TRBD1 matches 7 bases. Germline V lookup: CDR1 DFQATT, CDR2 SNEGSKA (reference sequence). V was clipped by 5 bases and J by 2 bases; unmatched bases: 8. This CDR3 contains 14 residues. In nucleotides, the CDR3 is TGCAGTGCTTCCCCCGGGACAGCACAAGAGACCCAGTACTTC. As protein: CSASPGTAQETQYF.

V usage is TRBV7-4 and J usage is TRBJ1-5; D perhaps matches TRBD1 (5 bases). Trimming cost V 6 bases and J 0 bases, with 15 bases left between them. Germline lookup yields CDR1 SGHVT and CDR2 SQSDAQ. CDR3 length: 16 amino acids. The DNA for the CDR3 is TGTGCCAGCAGTCCCGGGCACAGGCGTAGCAATCAGCCCCAGCATTTT. This sequence encodes CASSPGHRRSNQPQHF. The entire variable domain, with the rest obtained from reference TRBV7-4 and TRBJ1-5, is as follows: GAGVSQSPRYKVAKRGRDVALRCDSISGHVTLYWYRQTLGQGSEVLTYSQSDAQRDKSGRPSGRFSAERPERSVSTLKIQRTEQGDSAVYLCASSPGHRRSNQPQHFGDGTRLSIL.

This chain uses TRBV6-5 with TRBJ1-4; D is possibly TRBD1 (6 bases). Looked up from germline, CDR1 is MNHEY and CDR2 is SVGAGI. The V gene lost 5 bases and the J gene lost 2 bases, with 9 bases spanning the gap. The CDR3 length is 14 residues. Here the CDR3 DNA reads TGTGCCAGCAGTACAGGGTTTACTAATGAAAAACTGTTTTTT. Its translation is CASSTGFTNEKLFF.

This clonotype was recorded a few times. The CDR3 loop reads CSAGRDRGLSPLHF. DNA for the CDR3: TGCAGTGCCGGGAGGGACAGGGGGCTTTCACCCCTCCACTTT. This chain joins TRBV20-1 and TRBJ1-6; 12 bases match TRBD1. V shed 6 bases and J 9 bases; nucleotides not matched to a gene: 6. Germline CDR1 DFQATT, CDR2 SNEGSKA (reference sequence). The CDR3 length is 14 residues.

This clonotype was seen ten or more times. The V gene is TRBV20-1, the J gene TRBJ1-1, with D hard to call. CDR1 and CDR2 (germline): DFQATT, SNEGSKA (reference sequence). The CDR3 extends over 11 amino acids. Here the CDR3 DNA reads TGCAGGGCATCTGGGAACACTGAAGCTTTCTTT. Its translation is CRASGNTEAFF.

In this sample, this clonotype turned up a few times. The V call is TRBV25-1, the J call TRBJ2-5; 8 bases map to TRBD1. V lost 4 bases and J lost 0; bases outside the gene matches: 10. This CDR3 has 17 amino acids. Germline V CDR1 and CDR2: MGHDK, SYGVNS. CDR3 DNA sequence: TGTGCCAGCAGTGGATGGGGCGGACAGGGCTACCAAGAGACCCAGTACTTC. Translation: CASSGWGGQGYQETQYF. The full variable domain, rest sourced from reference TRBV25-1 and TRBJ2-5, is EADIYQTPRYLVIGTGKKITLECSQTMGHDKMYWYQQDPGMELHLIHYSYGVNSTEKGDLSSESTVSRIRTEHFPLTLESARPSHTSQYLCASSGWGGQGYQETQYFGPGTRLLVL.

This clonotype was seen ten or more times. This rearrangement joins TRBV12-3 or TRBV12-4 to TRBJ1-1, with TRBD1 matching over 8 bases. CDR3 length equals 13 residues. J lost 12 bases, V lost 3 bases, and 9 bases had no gene match. CDR3 sequence (DNA): TGTGCCAGCAGTTTTGGGGCAGGGGGCGAGACTTTCTTT. Translating gives CASSFGAGGETFF.

This clonotype turned up a few times. V and J are TRBV5-6 and TRBJ2-3, with no clear D. There are 15 residues in the CDR3. The ends were cut back, 1 base at V and 2 bases at J, with 11 bases in the middle. Germline values: CDR1 SGHDT, CDR2 YYEEEE. DNA for the CDR3: TGTGCCAGCAGCTTGTATGGTTCGACCACAGATACGCAGTATTTT. Its protein is CASSLYGSTTDTQYF.

This clonotype was recorded a few times. V gene TRBV4-2 combines with J gene TRBJ2-7; TRBD2 agrees at 7 bases. The germline V gene encodes CDR1 LGHNA and CDR2 YNFKEQ. The CDR3 spans 16 residues. The V and J ends lost 0 bases and 6 bases, in that order; junction bases with no gene match: 11. CDR3 sequence: CASSQELGGSWGEQYF. As DNA, the CDR3 is TGTGCCAGCAGCCAAGAGCTCGGCGGGAGTTGGGGCGAGCAGTACTTC.

The V gene is TRBV6-2 or TRBV6-3, the J gene TRBJ1-5, with TRBD1 identical over 7 bases. Germline CDR1 reads MNHEY; CDR2 reads SVGEGT. The CDR3 is 15 residues long. V lost 7 bases, J lost 7 bases, and 13 bases stayed unmatched. This CDR3 is CASKLTGVLGQPQHF. CDR3 DNA sequence: TGTGCCAGCAAACTTACAGGGGTCCTTGGGCAGCCCCAGCATTTT.

The table lists this clonotype with a count of one. The chain carries TRBV7-2 and TRBJ2-2; D gene uncertain. The CDR3 runs 14 residues. Trimming took 1 base from V and 7 from J, leaving 10 bases between them. The germline gives CDR1 SGHTA, CDR2 FQGNSA. CDR3 region: CASSLGRVYGELFF. CDR3 coding DNA: TGTGCCAGCAGCTTAGGCCGTGTATACGGGGAGCTGTTTTTT.